The TCR beta chain described here comes from a study of T cell changes during pregnancy in multiple sclerosis. Generated by immunoSEQ multiplex PCR, the TCRdb table keeps only in-frame clones and is missing some. This sample has roughly 100,000 clones, with less than 95% found just once. Germline CDR1 reads SGHKS; CDR2 reads YYEKEE (reference sequence). The V and J ends lost 3 bases and 2 bases, in that order; junction bases with no gene match: 5. CDR3 length equals 16 residues. Sequencing used peripheral blood, obtained before pregnancy. This chain joins TRBV5-5 and TRBJ1-2; 12 bases agree with TRBD1. This sequence was found in a female donor with multiple sclerosis, enrolled in a pregnancy study. CDR3 bases: TGTGCCAGCAGCTCCGGGGGGACAGGGGGCAACTATGGCTACACCTTC. It codes for CASSSGGTGGNYGYTF.